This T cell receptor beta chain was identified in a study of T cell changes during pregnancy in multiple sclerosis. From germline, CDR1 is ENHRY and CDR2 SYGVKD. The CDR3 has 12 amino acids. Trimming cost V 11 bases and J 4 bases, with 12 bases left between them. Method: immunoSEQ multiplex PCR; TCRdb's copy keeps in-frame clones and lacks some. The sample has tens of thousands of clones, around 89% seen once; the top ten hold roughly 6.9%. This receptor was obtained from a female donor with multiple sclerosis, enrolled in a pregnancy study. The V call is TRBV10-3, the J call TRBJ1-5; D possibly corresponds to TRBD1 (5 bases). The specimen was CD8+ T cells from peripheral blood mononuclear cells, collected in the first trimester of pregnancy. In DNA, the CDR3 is TGTGCCTCGACAGATATTAATCAGCCCCAGCATTTT. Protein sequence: CASTDINQPQHF.